One and the same sample provided the 13 T cell receptor beta chains below, sequenced in a study of tumour-infiltrating T cells in Burkitt lymphoma. TCRdb's table, derived via immunoSEQ multiplex PCR, lists solely in-frame clones and lacks some. The top ten hold roughly 7% of the sample, which has roughly 13,000 clones, around 75% seen once. The sequenced material came from tumor tissue. Every receptor here comes from a human donor with diffuse large B-cell lymphoma.

V is TRBV5-1 and J is TRBJ1-1; 7 bases are a match to TRBD1. The CDR3 contains 16 residues. Looked up from germline, CDR1 is SGHRS and CDR2 is YFSETQ. V trimming: 0 bases; J trimming: 5 bases; junction bases outside the gene matches: 10. The CDR3: CASSLGAGGATTEAFF. In DNA form, the CDR3 reads TGCGCCAGCAGCTTGGGGGCAGGGGGGGCAACTACTGAAGCTTTCTTT.

The CDR3 reads CASSGWGSSYEQYF. The CDR3 DNA reads as TGTGCCAGCAGTGGGTGGGGAAGCTCCTACGAGCAGTACTTC. The genes are TRBV5-6 and TRBJ2-7; D unresolved. There are 14 residues in the CDR3. CDR1 and CDR2 (germline): SGHDT, YYEEEE. With 5 bases removed from V and 0 bases from J, the gap between germline ends came to 12 bases.

This chain links TRBV19 with TRBJ2-7, with D perhaps matching TRBD1 (5 bases). The germline gives CDR1 LNHDA, CDR2 SQIVND (reference sequence). This CDR3 is 14 amino acids long. With 2 bases removed from V and 3 bases from J, the gap between germline ends came to 11 bases. CDR3 DNA sequence: TGTGCCAGTAGTATATCGTCGACAGTCTACGAGCAGTACTTC. Protein sequence: CASSISSTVYEQYF.

The chain joins TRBV9 to TRBJ1-2; D remains ambiguous. This CDR3 is 15 amino acids long. V was trimmed by 1 base and J by 8 bases, leaving 18 bases between them. Looked up from germline, CDR1 is SGDLS and CDR2 is YYNGEE. The chain's CDR3 is CASSVRITGIDGYTF. The CDR3 coding sequence is TGTGCCAGCAGCGTAAGGATCACCGGGATCGACGGCTACACCTTC.

In this sample, this clone turned up a few times. The chain has TRBV6-5 and TRBJ2-3; D not resolved. The V and J ends lost 2 bases and 1 base respectively, with 4 bases between them. This CDR3 is built from 13 residues. The germline gives CDR1 MNHEY, CDR2 SVGAGI. The CDR3 region is CASSYGGTDTQYF. The CDR3 bases are TGTGCCAGCAGTTACGGGGGCACAGATACGCAGTATTTT.

This chain uses TRBV7-9 with TRBJ1-1; 7 bases align to TRBD1. The germline gives CDR1 SEHNR, CDR2 FQNEAQ (reference sequence). The V segment lost 4 bases and the J segment 3 bases; nucleotides outside the gene matches: 5. The CDR3 sequence is 14 residues long. CDR3 sequence (DNA): TGTGCCAGCAGCTATAAGGGGGCCTACACTGAAGCTTTCTTT. It specifies CASSYKGAYTEAFF. Drawing the rest from reference TRBV7-9 and TRBJ1-1, the complete variable domain is DTGVSQNPRHKITKRGQNVTFRCDPISEHNRLYWYRQTLGQGPEFLTYFQNEAQLEKSRLLSDRFSAERPKGSFSTLEIQRTEQGDSAMYLCASSYKGAYTEAFFGQGTRLTVV.

The CDR3 DNA reads TGTGCCAGCAGAGATCAGCTGAACACTGAAGCTTTCTTT. This codes for CASRDQLNTEAFF. The rearrangement links TRBV6-1 to TRBJ1-1; no definite D call. This CDR3 comprises 13 residues. V lost 6 bases and J lost 0, with 8 bases in between. Per the germline V gene, CDR1 is MNHNS and CDR2 is SASEGT.

The table lists this clone with a few counts. The CDR3, as DNA: TGTGCCAGCAGTTCCCCGGGACAGGGAGTCACCGGGGAGCTGTTTTTT. It codes for CASSSPGQGVTGELFF. The chain links TRBV28 to TRBJ2-2; 9 bases match TRBD1. In germline, CDR1 is MDHEN, CDR2 SYDVKM. The CDR3 extends over 16 amino acids. V lost 4 bases and J lost 4; bases outside the gene matches: 7.

The CDR3 loop is CASSPSSGSSYEQYF. The CDR3 nucleotides are TGTGCCAGCAGTCCCTCTAGCGGGAGCTCCTACGAGCAGTACTTC. The gene calls are TRBV6-5 and TRBJ2-7; 10 bases agree with TRBD2. V trimming: 5 bases; J trimming: 0 bases; junction bases outside the gene matches: 4. The CDR3 is 15 amino acids. Germline V gene data show CDR1 as MNHEY and CDR2 as SVGAGI.

The chain couples TRBV7-9 to TRBJ2-4; 9 nucleotides match TRBD1. V gave up 4 bases and J gave up 1 base; unmatched junction bases: 11. The CDR3 length is 18 residues. Germline-derived CDR1 and CDR2 are SEHNR and FQNEAQ (reference sequence). CDR3 coding DNA: TGTGCCAGCAGCTCACCACCGGGACAGGGTCGTGCCAAAAACATTCAGTACTTC. Its protein product is CASSSPPGQGRAKNIQYF.

The chain couples TRBV5-1 to TRBJ2-1, with 10 bases aligning to TRBD2. J lost 8 bases, V lost 2 bases, and 7 bases had no gene match. The CDR3 has 15 amino acids. Germline V gives CDR1 SGHRS, CDR2 YFSETQ. In DNA, the CDR3 is TGCGCCAGCAGCTTAAGGACTAGCGGTAACGATGAGCAGTTCTTC. This sequence encodes CASSLRTSGNDEQFF.

This clone was picked up a small number of times. The chain couples TRBV19 to TRBJ2-7; perhaps TRBD1 as D (5 bases). Germline-derived CDR1 and CDR2 are LNHDA and SQIVND (reference sequence). Between the trimmed V and J ends, which lost 0 bases and 2 bases, there was a span of 11 bases. The CDR3 has 15 residues. CDR3 coding DNA: TGTGCCAGTAGTATAGAGCAGGGCGCTGCCTACGAGCAGTACTTC. Encoded protein: CASSIEQGAAYEQYF. Full variable domain (rest looked up from reference TRBV19 and TRBJ2-7): DGGITQSPKYLFRKEGQNVTLSCEQNLNHDAMYWYRQDPGQGLRLIYYSQIVNDFQKGDIAEGYSVSREKKESFPLTVTSAQKNPTAFYLCASSIEQGAAYEQYFGPGTRLTVT.

This chain uses TRBV30 with TRBJ2-3, with 8 bases that match TRBD1. The CDR3 loop spans 15 amino acids. V was clipped by 5 bases and J by 1 base; unmatched bases: 8. Per the germline V gene, CDR1 is GTSNPN and CDR2 is SVGIG (reference sequence). The CDR3 here is CAWVSGTGRTDTQYF. The CDR3 region has the DNA TGTGCCTGGGTATCCGGGACAGGTCGCACAGATACGCAGTATTTT.